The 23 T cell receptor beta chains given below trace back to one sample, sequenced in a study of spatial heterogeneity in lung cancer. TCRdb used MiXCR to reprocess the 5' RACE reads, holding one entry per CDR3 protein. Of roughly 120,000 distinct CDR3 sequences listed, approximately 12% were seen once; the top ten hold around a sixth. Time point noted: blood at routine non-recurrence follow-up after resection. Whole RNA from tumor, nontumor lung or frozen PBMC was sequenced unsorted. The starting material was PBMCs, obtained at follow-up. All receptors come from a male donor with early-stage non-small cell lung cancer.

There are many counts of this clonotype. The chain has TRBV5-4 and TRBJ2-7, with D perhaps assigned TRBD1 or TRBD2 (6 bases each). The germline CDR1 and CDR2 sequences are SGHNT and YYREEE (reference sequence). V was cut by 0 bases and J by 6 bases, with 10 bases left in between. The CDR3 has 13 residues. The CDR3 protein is CASSLAGGLEQYF. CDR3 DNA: TGTGCCAGCAGCTTGGCCGGGGGCCTCGAGCAGTACTTC. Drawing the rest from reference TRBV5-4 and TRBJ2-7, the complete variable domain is ETGVTQSPTHLIKTRGQQVTLRCSSQSGHNTVSWYQQALGQGPQFIFQYYREEENGRGNFPPRFSGLQFPNYSSELNVNALELDDSALYLCASSLAGGLEQYFGPGTRLTVT.

CDR3 protein: CASSLWEGDNSPLHF. The CDR3 bases are TGTGCCAGCAGCTTATGGGAAGGGGATAATTCACCCCTCCACTTT. J is TRBJ1-6 and V is TRBV11-2; TRBD1 might be the D (5 bases). Germline V lookup: CDR1 SGHAT, CDR2 FQNNGV. V was trimmed by 2 bases and J by 5 bases, leaving 10 bases between them. The CDR3 is made up of 15 amino acids. The full variable domain, in which reference TRBV11-2 and TRBJ1-6 provide the parts outside the CDR3, is EAGVAQSPRYKIIEKRQSVAFWCNPISGHATLYWYQQILGQGPKLLIQFQNNGVVDDSQLPKDRFSAERLKGVDSTLKIQPAKLEDSAVYLCASSLWEGDNSPLHFGNGTRLTVT.

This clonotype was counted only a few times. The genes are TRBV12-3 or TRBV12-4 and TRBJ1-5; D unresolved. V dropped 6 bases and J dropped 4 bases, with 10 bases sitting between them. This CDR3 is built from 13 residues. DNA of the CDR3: TGTGCCAGCAGGAGGGTTCTAAATCAGCCCCAGCATTTT. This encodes CASRRVLNQPQHF.

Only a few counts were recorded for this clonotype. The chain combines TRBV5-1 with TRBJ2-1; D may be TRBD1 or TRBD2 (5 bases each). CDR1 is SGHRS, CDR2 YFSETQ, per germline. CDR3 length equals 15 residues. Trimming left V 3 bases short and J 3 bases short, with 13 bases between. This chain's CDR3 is CASSSGAVLYNEQFF. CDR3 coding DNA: TGCGCCAGCAGCTCCGGGGCAGTTCTCTACAATGAGCAGTTCTTC.

The CDR3 sequence is CASSLPASGGPGDTQYF. CDR3 DNA sequence: TGCGCCAGCAGCCTCCCTGCCAGCGGGGGCCCCGGGGATACGCAGTATTTT. The chain couples TRBV4-1 to TRBJ2-3; TRBD2 matches 8 bases. CDR3 length: 17 residues. The germline CDR1 and CDR2 sequences are MGHRA and YSYEKL. The V and J ends lost 4 bases and 6 bases, in that order; junction bases with no gene match: 15.

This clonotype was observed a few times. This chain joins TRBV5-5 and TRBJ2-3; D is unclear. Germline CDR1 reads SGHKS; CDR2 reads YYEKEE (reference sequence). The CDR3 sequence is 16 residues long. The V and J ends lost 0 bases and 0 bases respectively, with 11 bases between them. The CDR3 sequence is CASSLEGLPSTDTQYF. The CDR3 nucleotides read TGTGCCAGCAGCTTGGAGGGCTTACCTAGCACAGATACGCAGTATTTT.

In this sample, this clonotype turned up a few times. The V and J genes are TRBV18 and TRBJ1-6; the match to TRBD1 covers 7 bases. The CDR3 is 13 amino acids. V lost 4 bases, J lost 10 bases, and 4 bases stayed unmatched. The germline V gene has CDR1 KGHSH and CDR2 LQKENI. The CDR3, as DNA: TGTGCCAGCTCACAGGGGGCAGACTCACCCCTCCACTTT. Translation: CASSQGADSPLHF.

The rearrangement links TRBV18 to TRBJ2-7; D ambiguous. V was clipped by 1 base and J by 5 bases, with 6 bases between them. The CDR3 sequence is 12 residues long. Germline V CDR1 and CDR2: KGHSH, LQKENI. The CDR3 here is CASSPRTDEQYF. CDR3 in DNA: TGTGCCAGCTCACCACGTACCGACGAGCAGTACTTC.

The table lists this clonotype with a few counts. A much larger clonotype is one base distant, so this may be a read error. The CDR3 here is CASSVNTGELFF. The CDR3 DNA follows: TGTGCCAGCAGCGTGAACACCGGGGAGCTGTTTTTT. The rearrangement links TRBV9 to TRBJ2-2; no reliable D call. The V end lost 2 bases, the J end lost 1 base, and 0 bases lay between the germline ends. The CDR3 loop spans 12 amino acids. CDR1 SGDLS and CDR2 YYNGEE come from the germline V gene.

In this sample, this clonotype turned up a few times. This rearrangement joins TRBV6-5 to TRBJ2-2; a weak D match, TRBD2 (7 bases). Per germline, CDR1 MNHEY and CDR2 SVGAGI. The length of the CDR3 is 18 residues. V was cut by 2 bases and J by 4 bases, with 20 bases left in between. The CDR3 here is CASSYALLRGAGTGELFF. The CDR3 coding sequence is TGTGCCAGCAGTTACGCGTTATTACGGGGGGCCGGCACCGGGGAGCTGTTTTTT.

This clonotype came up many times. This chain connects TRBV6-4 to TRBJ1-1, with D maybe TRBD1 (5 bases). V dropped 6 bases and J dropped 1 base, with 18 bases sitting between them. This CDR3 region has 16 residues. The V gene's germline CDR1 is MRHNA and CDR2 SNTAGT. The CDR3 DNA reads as TGTGCCAGCAGCCGGACGGGGGGTATGGCGAACACTGAAGCTTTCTTT. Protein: CASSRTGGMANTEAFF.

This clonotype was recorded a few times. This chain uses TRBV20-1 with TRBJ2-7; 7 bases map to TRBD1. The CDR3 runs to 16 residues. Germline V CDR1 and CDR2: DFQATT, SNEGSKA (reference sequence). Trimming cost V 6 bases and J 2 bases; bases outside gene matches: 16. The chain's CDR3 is CSASSSFRDSPYEQYF. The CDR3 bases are TGCAGTGCCTCCTCGTCGTTCAGGGACAGCCCCTACGAGCAGTACTTC.

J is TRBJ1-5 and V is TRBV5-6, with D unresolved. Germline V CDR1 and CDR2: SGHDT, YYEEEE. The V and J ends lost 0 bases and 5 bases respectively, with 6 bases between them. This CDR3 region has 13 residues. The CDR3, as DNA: TGTGCCAGCAGCTTGGCGAGGGATCAGCCCCAGCATTTT. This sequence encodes CASSLARDQPQHF.

CDR3 amino acids: CASSVAPRLEETQYF. CDR3 bases: TGTGCCAGCAGCGTAGCTCCTAGGCTAGAAGAGACCCAGTACTTC. J is TRBJ2-5 and V is TRBV9; D remains ambiguous. CDR3 length: 15 residues. Germline lookup yields CDR1 SGDLS and CDR2 YYNGEE. V lost 0 bases and J 3 bases, leaving 12 bases between the germline ends. The full variable domain, completed using reference TRBV9 and TRBJ2-5, is DSGVTQTPKHLITATGQRVTLRCSPRSGDLSVYWYQQSLDQGLQFLIQYYNGEERAKGNILERFSAQQFPDLHSELNLSSLELGDSALYFCASSVAPRLEETQYFGPGTRLLVL.

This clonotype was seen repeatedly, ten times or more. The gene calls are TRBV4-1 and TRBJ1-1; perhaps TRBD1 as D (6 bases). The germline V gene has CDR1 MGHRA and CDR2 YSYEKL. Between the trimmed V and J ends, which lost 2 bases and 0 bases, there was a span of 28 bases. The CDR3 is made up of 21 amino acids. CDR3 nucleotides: TGCGCCAGCAGCCAATTAGGGACCTTACAGGGACGCGTAGACCTGAACACTGAAGCTTTCTTT. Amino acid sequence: CASSQLGTLQGRVDLNTEAFF.

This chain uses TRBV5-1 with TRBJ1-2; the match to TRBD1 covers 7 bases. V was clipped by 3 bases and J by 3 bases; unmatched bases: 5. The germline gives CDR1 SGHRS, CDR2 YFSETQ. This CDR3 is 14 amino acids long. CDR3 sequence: CASSYRGADYGYTF. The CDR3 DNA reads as TGCGCCAGCAGCTACAGGGGCGCGGACTATGGCTACACCTTC. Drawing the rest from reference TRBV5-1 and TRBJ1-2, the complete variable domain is KAGVTQTPRYLIKTRGQQVTLSCSPISGHRSVSWYQQTPGQGLQFLFEYFSETQRNKGNFPGRFSGRQFSNSRSEMNVSTLELGDSALYLCASSYRGADYGYTFGSGTRLTVV.

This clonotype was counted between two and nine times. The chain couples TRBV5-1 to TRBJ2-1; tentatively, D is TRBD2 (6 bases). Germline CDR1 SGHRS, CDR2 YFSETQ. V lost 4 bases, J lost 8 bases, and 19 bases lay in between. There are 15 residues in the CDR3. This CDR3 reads CASSARRTTGDEQFF. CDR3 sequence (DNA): TGCGCCAGCAGCGCCAGGAGGACTACGGGTGATGAGCAGTTCTTC.

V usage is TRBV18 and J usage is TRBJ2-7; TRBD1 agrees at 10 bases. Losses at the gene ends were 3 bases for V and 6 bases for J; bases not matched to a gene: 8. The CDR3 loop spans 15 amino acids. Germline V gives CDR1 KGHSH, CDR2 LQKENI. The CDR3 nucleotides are TGTGCCAGCTCACCTCCTCGGGACAGGGGCCTCGAGCAGTACTTC. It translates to CASSPPRDRGLEQYF. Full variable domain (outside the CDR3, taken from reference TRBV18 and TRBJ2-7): NAGVMQNPRHLVRRRGQEARLRCSPMKGHSHVYWYRQLPEEGLKFMVYLQKENIIDESGMPKERFSAEFPKEGPSILRIQQVVRGDSAAYFCASSPPRDRGLEQYFGPGTRLTVT.

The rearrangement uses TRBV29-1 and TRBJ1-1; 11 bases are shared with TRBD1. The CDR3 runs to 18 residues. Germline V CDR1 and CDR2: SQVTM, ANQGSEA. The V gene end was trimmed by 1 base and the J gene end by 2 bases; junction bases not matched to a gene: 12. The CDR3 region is CSVEVLTRDRGTNTEAFF. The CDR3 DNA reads TGCAGCGTTGAAGTATTAACTCGGGACAGGGGGACTAACACTGAAGCTTTCTTT. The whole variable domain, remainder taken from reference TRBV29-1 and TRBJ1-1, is SAVISQKPSRDICQRGTSLTIQCQVDSQVTMMFWYRQQPGQSLTLIATANQGSEATYESGFVIDKFPISRPNLTFSTLTVSNMSPEDSSIYLCSVEVLTRDRGTNTEAFFGQGTRLTVV.

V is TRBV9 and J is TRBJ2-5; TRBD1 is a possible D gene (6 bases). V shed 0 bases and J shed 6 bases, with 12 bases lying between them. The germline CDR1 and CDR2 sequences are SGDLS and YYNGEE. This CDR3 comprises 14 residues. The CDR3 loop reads CASSVGGQEKTQYF. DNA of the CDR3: TGTGCCAGCAGCGTAGGGGGACAAGAGAAGACCCAGTACTTC. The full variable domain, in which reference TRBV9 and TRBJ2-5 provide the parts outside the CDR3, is DSGVTQTPKHLITATGQRVTLRCSPRSGDLSVYWYQQSLDQGLQFLIQYYNGEERAKGNILERFSAQQFPDLHSELNLSSLELGDSALYFCASSVGGQEKTQYFGPGTRLLVL.

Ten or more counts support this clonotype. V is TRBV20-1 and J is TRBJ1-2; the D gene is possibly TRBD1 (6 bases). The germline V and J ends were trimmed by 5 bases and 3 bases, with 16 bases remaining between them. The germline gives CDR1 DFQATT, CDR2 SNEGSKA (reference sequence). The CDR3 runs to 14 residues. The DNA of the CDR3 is TGCAGTGCTTCCCTTTGGGGGCCTGACTATGGCTACACCTTC. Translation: CSASLWGPDYGYTF.

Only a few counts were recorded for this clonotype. DNA of the CDR3: TGCAGTGCAAGGGCGGAGACCCAGTACTTC. Its protein is CSARAETQYF. The rearrangement uses TRBV20-1 and TRBJ2-5, with D hard to call. From germline, CDR1 is DFQATT and CDR2 SNEGSKA (reference sequence). The CDR3 loop spans 10 amino acids. V lost 6 bases and J lost 5, with 7 bases in between.

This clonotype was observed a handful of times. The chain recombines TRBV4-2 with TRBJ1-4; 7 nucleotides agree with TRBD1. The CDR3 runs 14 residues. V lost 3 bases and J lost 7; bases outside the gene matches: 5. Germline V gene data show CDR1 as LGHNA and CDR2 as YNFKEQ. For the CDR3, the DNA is TGTGCCAGCAGCCACCCAGGGGGAAGTGAAAAACTGTTTTTT. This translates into CASSHPGGSEKLFF.